The 7 T cell receptor beta chains listed next were all sequenced from one sample in a study of control samples from healthy donors and cancer patients (dated by TCRdb to the early 2020s). Library generation was performed with the immunoSEQ multiplex PCR assay. TCRdb obtained this table from immuneACCESS and retained in-frame rearrangements with V and J assigned. These tables miss some clones; where compared with another copy, unresolved V genes account for less than half of the shortfall, and the remainder is unexplained. This sample comprises 250,000 to 300,000 clones, over 70% of them detected only once. The ten most abundant clones make up roughly 15% of the sample. Sequences were obtained from PBMCs. These receptors were taken from a woman aged 55-70 years with lung cancer.

The V call is TRBV10-3, the J call TRBJ1-2, with D possibly matching TRBD1 (6 bases). The CDR3 is 14 amino acids. V lost 0 bases, J lost 8 bases, and 13 bases lay in between. Germline CDR1 ENHRY, CDR2 SYGVKD. The CDR3 reads CAISESSGGVGYTF. The DNA of the CDR3 is TGTGCCATCAGTGAGTCGTCGGGGGGCGTAGGCTACACCTTC.

The CDR3 spells CASSLMSDQPQHF. The CDR3 DNA follows: TGTGCCAGCAGCTTAATGTCCGATCAGCCCCAGCATTTT. V usage is TRBV7-9 and J usage is TRBJ1-5; D gene uncertain. Deletions cut 2 bases from V and 5 bases from J, with 7 bases between. Germline lookup yields CDR1 SEHNR and CDR2 FQNEAQ (reference sequence). This CDR3 is 13 amino acids long.

The J gene is TRBJ2-2, the V gene TRBV9, with D uncertain. This CDR3 has 15 amino acids. The V gene's germline CDR1 is SGDLS and CDR2 YYNGEE. Trimming took 3 bases from V and 3 from J, leaving 12 bases between them. The CDR3 nucleotides read TGTGCCAGCAGCGCTTCCCCACGGGACACCGGGGAGCTGTTTTTT. It translates to CASSASPRDTGELFF.

The chain has TRBV3-1 (or the pseudogene TRBV3-2) and TRBJ1-4, with a tentative D call TRBD1 (5 bases). The CDR3 length is 15 residues. Germline lookup yields CDR1 LGHDT and CDR2 YNNKEL (reference sequence). The V end lost 2 bases, the J end lost 7 bases, and 14 bases lay between the germline ends. As DNA, the CDR3 is TGTGCCAGCAGCCAATTCCAGGGTCCTGCTGAAAAACTGTTTTTT. Translated, it gives CASSQFQGPAEKLFF.

The gene calls are TRBV3-1 (or the pseudogene TRBV3-2) and TRBJ1-6; tentative D call: TRBD1 (5 bases). Looked up from germline, CDR1 is LGHDT and CDR2 is YNNKEL (reference sequence). This CDR3 has 15 residues. Between the trimmed V and J ends, which lost 6 bases and 4 bases, there was a span of 13 bases. The CDR3 region is CASSPRDSYNSPLHF. As DNA, the CDR3 is TGTGCCAGCAGTCCTCGGGACTCTTATAATTCACCCCTCCACTTT.

This chain joins TRBV3-1 (or the pseudogene TRBV3-2) and TRBJ2-7; 11 bases map to TRBD2. The germline gives CDR1 LGHDT, CDR2 YNNKEL (reference sequence). CDR3 length equals 15 residues. The V and J ends lost 2 bases and 5 bases, in that order; junction bases with no gene match: 5. The CDR3 nucleotides are TGTGCCAGCAGCCAAACTAGCGGGAGTTCCCACGAGCAGTACTTC. It specifies CASSQTSGSSHEQYF.

The chain combines TRBV24-1 with TRBJ2-3, with 10 bases matching TRBD2. CDR3 length equals 16 residues. CDR1 is KGHDR, CDR2 SFDVKD, per germline. The trim removed 3 bases at V and 5 bases at J, leaving 7 bases unmatched. This CDR3 is CATSDGERGGGDTQYF. The CDR3 nucleotides read TGTGCCACCAGTGATGGCGAGCGGGGGGGAGGAGATACGCAGTATTTT.